This T cell receptor beta chain was captured by sequencing in a study of vaccination effects on CD4 cells after COVID-19. Antigen-specific CD4+ T cell clonotypes were called by their expansion after viral peptide-pool culture in ViraFEST. It was after approximately 11 days of culture that CD4+ T cells were isolated. According to PCR results, the person was infected with SARS-CoV-2 between March and December 2020. Days 3 and 7 were when half the medium was replaced with IL-2 medium. Study results and caveats: Late post-vaccination samples showed marked contraction of infection- and vaccine-induced clones.

To note about this clone: The target antigen is unknown.

Libraries were prepared by immunoSEQ multiplex PCR; TCRdb keeps only in-frame clonotypes and omits some of them. The sample yields more than 20,000 clones, roughly two thirds seen once. The CDR3 covers 22 residues. In germline, CDR1 is LGHNA, CDR2 YNFKEQ. V lost 1 base and J lost 1; bases outside the gene matches: 22. The clonotype was recovered from a human donor who had a prior SARS-CoV-2 infection. Sequences were derived from CD4+ T cells from PBMCs cultured with SARS-CoV-2 spike peptides, sampled before COVID-19 vaccination. This chain links TRBV4-2 with TRBJ2-3; 8 bases are a match to TRBD2. CDR3 nucleotides: TGTGCCAGCAGCCAAGTCTTCCAGTTCGTGTTGGGTAGCGGGATGCGCACAGATACGCAGTATTTT. Amino acid sequence: CASSQVFQFVLGSGMRTDTQYF.